Presented here are 7 T cell receptor beta chains from one specimen sequenced in a study of T cell responses to AZD1222 COVID-19 vaccine. Sequencing was performed with immunoSEQ multiplex PCR; in TCRdb, only in-frame clones are kept and a portion is missing. The table records 120,000 to 150,000 clones, 89% of them present only once. Sequenced material: peripheral blood, taken on day 0 of AZD1222 vaccination. The receptors were sampled from an adult in good health.

This chain uses TRBV7-2 with TRBJ2-3; tentatively, D is TRBD1 (5 bases). CDR1 and CDR2 (germline): SGHTA, FQGNSA. The V end lost 4 bases, the J end lost 0 bases, and 14 bases lay between the germline ends. This CDR3 is built from 16 residues. CDR3 coding DNA: TGTGCCAGCAGCTCCGAAAGGACATTGAGCACAGATACGCAGTATTTT. Translated: CASSSERTLSTDTQYF. The full variable domain, with the rest looked up from reference TRBV7-2 and TRBJ2-3, is GAGVSQSPSNKVTEKGKDVELRCDPISGHTALYWYRQSLGQGLEFLIYFQGNSAPDKSGLPSDRFSAERTGGSVSTLTIQRTQQEDSAVYLCASSSERTLSTDTQYFGPGTRLTVL.

The chain is built from TRBV7-9 and TRBJ1-2; D is ambiguous. Germline CDR1 reads SEHNR; CDR2 reads FQNEAQ (reference sequence). The V and J ends lost 3 bases and 3 bases respectively, with 8 bases between them. The CDR3 totals 13 residues. The CDR3 nucleotides read TGTGCCAGCAGCTTGCCCATCTACTATGGCTACACCTTC. Its translation is CASSLPIYYGYTF.

This chain connects TRBV11-2 to TRBJ2-5, with 8 nucleotides matching TRBD1. The CDR3 consists of 14 residues. CDR1 and CDR2 (germline): SGHAT, FQNNGV. The trim removed 4 bases at V and 5 bases at J, leaving 6 bases unmatched. The CDR3 reads CASSSPRDRETQYF. In DNA form, the CDR3 reads TGTGCCAGCAGCTCCCCCCGGGACAGGGAGACCCAGTACTTC.

The chain carries TRBV28 and TRBJ1-3, with D perhaps matching TRBD1 (5 bases). CDR1 MDHEN and CDR2 SYDVKM come from the germline V gene. V was pared by 6 bases and J by 0 bases, with 9 bases between. The CDR3 length is 14 residues. The chain's CDR3 is CASSRGGSGNTIYF. CDR3 coding DNA: TGTGCCAGCAGCCGGGGGGGCTCTGGAAACACCATATATTTT.

This clone has just a few counts. The chain is built from TRBV4-2 and TRBJ1-6; D not certain. The germline CDR1 and CDR2 sequences are LGHNA and YNFKEQ. V dropped 2 bases and J dropped 6 bases, with 5 bases sitting between them. CDR3 length equals 13 residues. The CDR3 DNA sequence: TGTGCCAGCAGCCAAAGTCCTAATTCACCCCTCCACTTT. Residues: CASSQSPNSPLHF.

The gene calls are TRBV19 and TRBJ1-5; D is uncertain. Per the germline V gene, CDR1 is LNHDA and CDR2 is SQIVND (reference sequence). With 3 bases removed from V and 5 bases from J, the gap between germline ends came to 14 bases. The CDR3 contains 15 residues. The CDR3 coding sequence is TGTGCCAGTAGTATGAATGGGGAAACCTATCAGCCCCAGCATTTT. This gives the protein CASSMNGETYQPQHF. Variable domain in full (rest from reference TRBV19 and TRBJ1-5): DGGITQSPKYLFRKEGQNVTLSCEQNLNHDAMYWYRQDPGQGLRLIYYSQIVNDFQKGDIAEGYSVSREKKESFPLTVTSAQKNPTAFYLCASSMNGETYQPQHFGDGTRLSIL.

The rearrangement links TRBV7-8 to TRBJ2-1, with TRBD2 matching 8 bases. After removal of 3 bases from V and 6 bases from J, the junction contained 1 base not matched to a gene. This CDR3 is built from 13 residues. Germline CDR1 reads SGHVS; CDR2 reads FQNEAQ. CDR3: CASSFGLANEQFF. CDR3 nucleotides: TGTGCCAGCAGCTTCGGACTAGCCAATGAGCAGTTCTTC.